This TCR beta chain emerged from a study of human T cells and chemical hapten exposure. Study-wide context: Patch testing placed 0.01% DPC on the upper back, with readings at 6 days. TCR yield per sample varied, mainly due to pooled library volumes.

Regarding the study as a whole: Clustering by CDR3 similarity yielded significantly more large clusters from expanded TCRs than controls.

TCRdb recomputed calls from the RACE reads with MiXCR, one row per CDR3 protein. This table holds 60,000 to 80,000 distinct CDR3 sequences, approximately 29% found once. V lost 0 bases to trimming and J lost 1 base; unmatched junction nucleotides: 6. This CDR3 contains 17 residues. Germline CDR1 and CDR2: SEHNR and FQNEAQ (reference sequence). Comments on this clonotype: Its antigen is as yet unknown.

Time point noted: patch test 1, 2 weeks after DPC sensitization. Treatment described: therapeutic diphenylcyclopropenone sensitization with weekly scalp DPC. The rearrangement uses TRBV7-9 and TRBJ2-3, with 8 bases identical to TRBD2. The receptor comes from a man aged 40-49 years with alopecia areata. Some clones in this sample may be carry-over from other donors' samples. The sequenced sample was whole blood, obtained in connection with sensitization to the hapten diphenylcyclopropenone (DPC). This chain's CDR3 is CASSLALREAGTDTQYF. The CDR3 DNA reads TGTGCCAGCAGCTTAGCGTTGCGGGAGGCTGGCACAGATACGCAGTATTTT. Based on the CDR3 plus reference TRBV7-9 and TRBJ2-3, the full variable domain is DTGVSQNPRHKITKRGQNVTFRCDPISEHNRLYWYRQTLGQGPEFLTYFQNEAQLEKSRLLSDRFSAERPKGSFSTLEIQRTEQGDSAMYLCASSLALREAGTDTQYFGPGTRLTVL.